This T cell receptor beta chain is drawn from a study of CD8 T cells in ankylosing spondylitis. Study-wide results and limits: Ankylosing spondylitis blood appeared to carry a characteristic TCR beta motif of seven to nine highly homologous variants. As for the disease-linked clones, they showed a CD8+ phenotype and occurred at relatively low frequencies in peripheral blood. It was reported that disease-linked clones were significantly enriched in matched ankylosing spondylitis synovial fluid.

CDR1 is SGHRS and CDR2 is YFSETQ in the germline V gene. The CDR3 is 9 amino acids. Quantitative barcoded 5'-RACE was used to prepare TCR beta libraries. TCRdb re-analysed the 5' RACE reads in MiXCR, keeping a single row per CDR3 protein. This table holds fewer than 400,000 distinct CDR3 sequences, roughly 14% found once. This clonotype was detected a few times. Its cognate antigen is unknown. Its ends do not fully match the called genes, so a read error is possible. Sequencing was carried out using blood, either unsorted or a sorted T cell fraction (not recorded which). The chain has TRBV5-1 and TRBJ2-7; no firm D call. This receptor was obtained from a male donor with ankylosing spondylitis or in good health (not recorded which). CDR3 loop: CASTQIGHF. CDR3 sequence (DNA): TGCGCCAGCACCCAGATTGGGCACTTC.